This T cell receptor beta chain was profiled in a study of regulatory T cells in long-lasting Graves disease. Researchers made TCR beta libraries by using iRepertoire HTBI primers and running Arm-PCR on CDR3 regions. TCRdb independently ran MiXCR on the multiplex PCR reads; one entry per CDR3 protein. Of hundreds of thousands of distinct CDR3 sequences listed, about 16% were seen once; the top ten hold approximately 25%. As for time point: newly diagnosed GD, antithyroid drugs for less than 3 months. From PBMCs, RNA was extracted and then used to make the TCR library. Study-level points and caveats: Persistent disease was associated with favored TRBV28 usage and with favored use of TRBJ1-2 and TRBJ2-5.

The V gene lost 4 bases and the J gene lost 1 base, with 11 bases spanning the gap. Germline assignment: CDR1 SGHRS and CDR2 YFSETQ. The CDR3 covers 14 residues. This clonotype was seen many times. Its antigen is not known. These data are also associated with another study on T cells in Graves' hyperthyroidism and ophthalmopathy.

This sequence originates from a middle-aged woman with Graves disease. Material: peripheral blood mononuclear cells (PBMCs), obtained at new diagnosis, from a patient treated with antithyroid drugs. The chain joins TRBV5-1 to TRBJ1-1; D gene ambiguous. This CDR3 is CASSLPTENTEAFF. Here the CDR3 DNA reads TGCGCCAGCAGCCTACCCACAGAGAACACTGAAGCTTTCTTT.